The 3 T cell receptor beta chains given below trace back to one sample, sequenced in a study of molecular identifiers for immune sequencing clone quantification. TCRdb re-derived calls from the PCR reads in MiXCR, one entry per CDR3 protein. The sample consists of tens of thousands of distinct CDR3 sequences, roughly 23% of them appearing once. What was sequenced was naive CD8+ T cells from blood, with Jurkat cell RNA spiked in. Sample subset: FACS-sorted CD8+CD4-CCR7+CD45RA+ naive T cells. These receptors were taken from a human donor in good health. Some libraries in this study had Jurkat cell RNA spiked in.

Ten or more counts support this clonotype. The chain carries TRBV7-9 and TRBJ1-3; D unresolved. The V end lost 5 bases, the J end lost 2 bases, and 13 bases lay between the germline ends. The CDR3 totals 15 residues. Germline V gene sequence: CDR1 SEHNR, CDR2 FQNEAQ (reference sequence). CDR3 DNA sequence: TGTGCCAGCAGCCCCGCCCGTGGGGCTGGAAACACCATATATTTT. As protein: CASSPARGAGNTIYF.

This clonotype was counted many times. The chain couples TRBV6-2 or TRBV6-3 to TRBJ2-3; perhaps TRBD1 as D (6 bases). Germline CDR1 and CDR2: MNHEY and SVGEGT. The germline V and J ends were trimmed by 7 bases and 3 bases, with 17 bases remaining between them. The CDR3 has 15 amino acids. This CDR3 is CASNDVRGETDTQYF. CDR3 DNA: TGTGCCAGCAACGACGTCAGGGGCGAGACAGATACGCAGTATTTT.

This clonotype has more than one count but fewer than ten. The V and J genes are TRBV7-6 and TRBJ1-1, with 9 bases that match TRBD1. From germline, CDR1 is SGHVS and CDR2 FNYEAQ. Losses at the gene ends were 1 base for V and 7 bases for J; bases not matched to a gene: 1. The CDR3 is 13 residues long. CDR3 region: CASSLEGQGEAFF. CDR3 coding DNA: TGTGCCAGCAGCTTAGAGGGACAGGGTGAAGCTTTCTTT.